This TCR beta chain stems from a study of CD8 T cells in Susac syndrome. A quantity of about 0.5 to 1 ug RNA underwent reverse transcription using random hexamers. In TCRdb, the immunoSEQ multiplex PCR reads were re-called with MiXCR into one record per CDR3 protein. Found here are 71,000 or so distinct CDR3 sequences, over 95% of them singletons; the top ten hold approximately 0.1%. The CDR3 runs 12 residues. V lost 6 bases and J lost 5, with 10 bases in between. Through negative isolation, CD4+ and CD8+ T cells were obtained, while TEMRA cells were enriched using FACS. Material for sequencing was CD4+ T cells from PBMCs. The chain employs TRBV12-3 or TRBV12-4 and TRBJ1-2; D is undetermined. This TCR derives from a human donor with multiple sclerosis. This chain's CDR3 is CASSSDAYGYTF. In DNA form, the CDR3 reads TGTGCCAGCAGCTCGGACGCATATGGCTACACCTTC.